The present T cell receptor (beta chain) was sequenced within a study of blood T cell repertoires in COVID-19. Study-level background: There were acute and convalescent COVID-19 samples, and they came from the United States, Italy and Spain. T cells, B-cell-depleted T cells, or PBMCs provided the cDNA or gDNA that served as material.

The CDR3 loop spans 15 amino acids. The V gene's germline CDR1 is KGHSH and CDR2 LQKENI. With 4 bases clipped from V and 2 bases from J, the junction kept 6 bases outside the gene matches. Only in-frame clones appear in the TCRdb table, and some are missing; sequencing was by immunoSEQ multiplex PCR. Seen here are over 80,000 clones, 91% observed once, and the top ten hold around 2%. The gene calls are TRBV18 and TRBJ2-7, with TRBD1 matching 9 bases. Sequenced material: peripheral blood. The TCR originated in a human donor with active COVID-19. The donor label of this sample is uncertain. The CDR3 loop is CASSLTGGDAYEQYF. In DNA form, the CDR3 reads TGTGCCAGCTCACTAACAGGGGGCGATGCCTACGAGCAGTACTTC. The whole variable domain, remainder taken from reference TRBV18 and TRBJ2-7, is NAGVMQNPRHLVRRRGQEARLRCSPMKGHSHVYWYRQLPEEGLKFMVYLQKENIIDESGMPKERFSAEFPKEGPSILRIQQVVRGDSAAYFCASSLTGGDAYEQYFGPGTRLTVT.